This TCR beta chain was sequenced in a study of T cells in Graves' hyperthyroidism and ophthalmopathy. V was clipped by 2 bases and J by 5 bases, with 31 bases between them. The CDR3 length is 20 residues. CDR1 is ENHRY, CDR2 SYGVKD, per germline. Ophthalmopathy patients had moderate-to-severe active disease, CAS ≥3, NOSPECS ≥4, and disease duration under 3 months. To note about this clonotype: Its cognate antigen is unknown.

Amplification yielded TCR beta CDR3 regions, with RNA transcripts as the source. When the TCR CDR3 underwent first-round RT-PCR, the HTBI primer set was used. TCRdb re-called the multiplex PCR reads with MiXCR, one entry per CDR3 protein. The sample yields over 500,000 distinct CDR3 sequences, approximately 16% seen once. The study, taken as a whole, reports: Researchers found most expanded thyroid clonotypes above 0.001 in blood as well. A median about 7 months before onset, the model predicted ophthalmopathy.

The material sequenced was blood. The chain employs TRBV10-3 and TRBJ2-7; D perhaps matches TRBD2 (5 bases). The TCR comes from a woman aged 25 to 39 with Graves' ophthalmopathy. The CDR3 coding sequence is TGTGCCATCAGTGAGCCGAACCCGGGCCGGGGAAGCGGTCCCTCTAACGAGCAGTACTTC. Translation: CAISEPNPGRGSGPSNEQYF.